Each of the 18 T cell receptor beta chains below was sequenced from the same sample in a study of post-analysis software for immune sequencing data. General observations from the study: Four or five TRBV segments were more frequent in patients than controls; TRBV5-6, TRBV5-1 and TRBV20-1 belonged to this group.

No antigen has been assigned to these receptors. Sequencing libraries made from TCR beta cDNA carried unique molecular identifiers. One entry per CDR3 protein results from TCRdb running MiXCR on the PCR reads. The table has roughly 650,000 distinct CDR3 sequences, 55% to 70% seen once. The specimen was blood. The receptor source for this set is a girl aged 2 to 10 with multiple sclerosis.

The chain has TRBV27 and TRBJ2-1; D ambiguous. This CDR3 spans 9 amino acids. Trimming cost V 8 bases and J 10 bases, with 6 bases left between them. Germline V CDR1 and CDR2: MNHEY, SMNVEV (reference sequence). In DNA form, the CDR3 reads TGTGCCAGCGGTGAGGAGCAGTTCTTC. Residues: CASGEEQFF.

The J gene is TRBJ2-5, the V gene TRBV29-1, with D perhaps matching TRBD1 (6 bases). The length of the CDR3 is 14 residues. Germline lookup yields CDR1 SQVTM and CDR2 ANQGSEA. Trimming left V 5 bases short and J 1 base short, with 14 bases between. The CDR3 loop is CSVLSRGIQETQYF. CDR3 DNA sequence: TGCAGCGTTTTATCTAGGGGGATCCAAGAGACCCAGTACTTC.

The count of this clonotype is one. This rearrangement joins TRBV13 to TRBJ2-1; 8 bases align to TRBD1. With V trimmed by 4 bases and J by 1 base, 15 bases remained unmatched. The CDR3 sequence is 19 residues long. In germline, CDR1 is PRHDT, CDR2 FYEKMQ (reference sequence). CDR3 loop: CASSYRDRPPFESYNEQFF. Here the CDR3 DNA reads TGTGCCAGCAGCTACCGGGACAGGCCCCCCTTTGAGTCCTACAATGAGCAGTTCTTC.

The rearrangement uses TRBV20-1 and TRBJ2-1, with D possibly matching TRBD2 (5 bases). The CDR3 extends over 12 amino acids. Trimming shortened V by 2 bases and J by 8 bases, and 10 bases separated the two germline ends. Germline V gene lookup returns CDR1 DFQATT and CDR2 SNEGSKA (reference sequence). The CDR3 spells CSARIMGDEQFF. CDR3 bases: TGCAGTGCTAGAATAATGGGAGATGAGCAGTTCTTC.

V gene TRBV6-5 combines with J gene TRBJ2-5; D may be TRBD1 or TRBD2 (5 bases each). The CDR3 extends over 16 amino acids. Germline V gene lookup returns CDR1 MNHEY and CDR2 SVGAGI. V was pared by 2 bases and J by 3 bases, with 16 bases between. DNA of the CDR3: TGTGCCAGCAGTTACGCTCCCCCCAGGGACGAAGAGACCCAGTACTTC. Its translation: CASSYAPPRDEETQYF.

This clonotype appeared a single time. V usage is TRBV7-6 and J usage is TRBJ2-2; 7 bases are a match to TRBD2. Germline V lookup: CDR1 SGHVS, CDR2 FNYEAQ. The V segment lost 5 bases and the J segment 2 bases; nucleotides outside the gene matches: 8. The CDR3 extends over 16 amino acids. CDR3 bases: TGTGCCAGCAGCATCTCGGGGGGAGTCAACACCGGGGAGCTGTTTTTT. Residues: CASSISGGVNTGELFF.

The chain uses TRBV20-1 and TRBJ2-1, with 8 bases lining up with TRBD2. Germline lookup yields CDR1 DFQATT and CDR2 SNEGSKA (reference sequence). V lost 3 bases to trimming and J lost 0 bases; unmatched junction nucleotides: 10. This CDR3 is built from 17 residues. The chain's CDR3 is CSASKSLAADSYNEQFF. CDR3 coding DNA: TGCAGTGCTAGCAAATCACTAGCGGCCGACTCCTACAATGAGCAGTTCTTC.

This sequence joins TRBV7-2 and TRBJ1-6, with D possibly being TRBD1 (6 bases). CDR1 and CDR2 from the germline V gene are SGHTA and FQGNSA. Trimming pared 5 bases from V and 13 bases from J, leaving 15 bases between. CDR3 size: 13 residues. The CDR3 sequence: CASSDRTVSPLHF. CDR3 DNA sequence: TGTGCCAGCAGCGACCGGACAGTGTCTCCCCTCCACTTT.

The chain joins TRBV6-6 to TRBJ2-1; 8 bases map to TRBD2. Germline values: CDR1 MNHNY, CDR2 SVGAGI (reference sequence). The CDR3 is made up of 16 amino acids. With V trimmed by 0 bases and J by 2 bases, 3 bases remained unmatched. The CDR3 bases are TGTGCCAGCAGTTACTCTACCGGGAGGGCCTACAATGAGCAGTTCTTC. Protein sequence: CASSYSTGRAYNEQFF.

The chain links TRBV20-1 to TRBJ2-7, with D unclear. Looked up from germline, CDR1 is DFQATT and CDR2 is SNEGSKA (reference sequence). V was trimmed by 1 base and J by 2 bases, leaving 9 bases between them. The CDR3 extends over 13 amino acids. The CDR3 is CSARGVDTYEQYF. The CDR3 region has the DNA TGCAGTGCTAGAGGGGTTGATACCTACGAGCAGTACTTC.

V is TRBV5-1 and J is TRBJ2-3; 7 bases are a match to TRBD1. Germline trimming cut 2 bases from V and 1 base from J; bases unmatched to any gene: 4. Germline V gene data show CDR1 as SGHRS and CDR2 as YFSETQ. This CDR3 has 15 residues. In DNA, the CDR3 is TGCGCCAGCAGCTTAGAGGGGGCCCGCACAGATACGCAGTATTTT. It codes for CASSLEGARTDTQYF. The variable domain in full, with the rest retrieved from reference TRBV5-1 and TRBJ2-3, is KAGVTQTPRYLIKTRGQQVTLSCSPISGHRSVSWYQQTPGQGLQFLFEYFSETQRNKGNFPGRFSGRQFSNSRSEMNVSTLELGDSALYLCASSLEGARTDTQYFGPGTRLTVL.

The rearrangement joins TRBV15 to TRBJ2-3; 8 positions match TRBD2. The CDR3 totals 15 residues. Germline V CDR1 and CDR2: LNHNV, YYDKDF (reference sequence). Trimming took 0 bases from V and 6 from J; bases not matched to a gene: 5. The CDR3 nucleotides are TGTGCCACCAGCAGAGATAGGAGCGGGAGTGATACGCAGTATTTT. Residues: CATSRDRSGSDTQYF.

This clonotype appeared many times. CDR3: CSVLDPQETQYF. In nucleotides, the CDR3 is TGCAGCGTTCTGGACCCCCAAGAGACCCAGTACTTC. This rearrangement joins TRBV29-1 to TRBJ2-5; no firm D call. Germline V gene lookup returns CDR1 SQVTM and CDR2 ANQGSEA. Trimming shortened V by 5 bases and J by 1 base, and 8 bases separated the two germline ends. CDR3 length: 12 amino acids.

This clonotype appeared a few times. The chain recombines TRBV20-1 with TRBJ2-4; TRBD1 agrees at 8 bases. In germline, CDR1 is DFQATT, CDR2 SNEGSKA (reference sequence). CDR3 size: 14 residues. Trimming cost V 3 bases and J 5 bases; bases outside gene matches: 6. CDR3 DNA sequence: TGCAGTGCTAGGAGGGCAGGGGGCGAAAACATTCAGTACTTC. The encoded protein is CSARRAGGENIQYF.

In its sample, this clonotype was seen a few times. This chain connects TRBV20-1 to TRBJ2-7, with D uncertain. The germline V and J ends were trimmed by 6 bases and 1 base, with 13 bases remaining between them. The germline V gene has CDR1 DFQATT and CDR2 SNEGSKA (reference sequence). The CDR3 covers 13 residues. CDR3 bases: TGCAGTGCGACGCCGGAGAGGTCCTACGAGCAGTACTTC. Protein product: CSATPERSYEQYF.

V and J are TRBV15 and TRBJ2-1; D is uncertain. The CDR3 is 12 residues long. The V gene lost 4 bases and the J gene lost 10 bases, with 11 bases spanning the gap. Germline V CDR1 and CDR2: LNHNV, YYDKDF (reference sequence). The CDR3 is CATSISVGEQFF. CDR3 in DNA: TGTGCCACCAGCATCTCAGTCGGGGAGCAGTTCTTC. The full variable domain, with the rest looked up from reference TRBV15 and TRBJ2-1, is DAMVIQNPRYQVTQFGKPVTLSCSQTLNHNVMYWYQQKSSQAPKLLFHYYDKDFNNEADTPDNFQSRRPNTSFCFLDIRSPGLGDTAMYLCATSISVGEQFFGPGTRLTVL.

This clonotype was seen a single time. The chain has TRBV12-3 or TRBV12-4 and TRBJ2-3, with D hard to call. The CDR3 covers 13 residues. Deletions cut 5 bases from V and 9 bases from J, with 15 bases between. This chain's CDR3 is CASSPELGPTQYF. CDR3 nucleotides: TGTGCCAGCAGTCCCGAATTAGGTCCGACGCAGTATTTT.

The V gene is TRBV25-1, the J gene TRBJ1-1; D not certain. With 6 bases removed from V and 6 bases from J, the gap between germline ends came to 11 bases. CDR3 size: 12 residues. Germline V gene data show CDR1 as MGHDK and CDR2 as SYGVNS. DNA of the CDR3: TGTGCCAGCAGGTTGGACGGGGCTGAAGCTTTCTTT. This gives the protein CASRLDGAEAFF.